The rows below give T cell receptor beta chains drawn from one sample of a study of a mutant IDH1 vaccine in newly diagnosed glioma. The table came from immunoSEQ multiplex PCR; TCRdb's copy has only in-frame clones and leaves some out. The sample includes about 94,000 clones, over 85% of them seen just once. These TCRs are of unknown antigen specificity. The specimen was PBMCs, collected from a glioma patient whose treatment included an IDH1 peptide vaccine. The receptors here all came from a woman between 50 and 59 years old with glioma. CDR3s include the opening cysteine and the closing phenylalanine or tryptophan.

CDR3 protein	J gene	CDR3 length	V gene
CAISVEGSYGYTF	TRBJ1-2	13	TRBV10-3
CASSLGTGAGYTF	TRBJ1-2	13	TRBV27
CASSELAIANTGELFF	TRBJ2-2	16	TRBV6-1
CASSLGSAQETQYF	TRBJ2-5	14	TRBV5-1
CASSESGQGREQYF	TRBJ2-5	14	TRBV10-1
CAAERAQGGNYNEQFF	TRBJ2-1	16	TRBV30
CASNLAGTNTGELFF	TRBJ2-2	15	TRBV6-5
CASSYRGQGTEAFF	TRBJ1-1	14	TRBV2
CASSGGDTYEQYF	TRBJ2-7	13	TRBV9
CATSRDVPGQGRADTQYF	TRBJ2-3	18	TRBV15
CASSPGGGVGQPQHF	TRBJ1-5	15	TRBV4-1
CASSLGSSSSYEQYF	TRBJ2-7	15	TRBV5-1
CASATGTGAYNEQFF	TRBJ2-1	15	TRBV12-5
CASSPQGGWEETQYF	TRBJ2-5	15	TRBV5-1
CAISENTIYF	TRBJ1-3	10	TRBV10-3
CASSLSVAGGPQETQYF	TRBJ2-5	17	TRBV27
CASSPGTSGSDEQFF	TRBJ2-1	15	TRBV7-6
CASSQDSREQFF	TRBJ2-1	12	TRBV5-6
CASSETSGQGIKYEQYF	TRBJ2-7	17	TRBV2
CASRLNKGGYYEQYF	TRBJ2-7	15	TRBV2
CASRTGFEQYF	TRBJ2-7	11	TRBV27
CASSISGRWTGELFF	TRBJ2-2	15	TRBV6-5
CASSFWGGRASYNEQFF	TRBJ2-1	17	TRBV5-1
CAISEKGRLPGIRNSYEQYF	TRBJ2-7	20	TRBV10-3
CASTSGTSDYEQYF	TRBJ2-7	14	TRBV19
CASSQSIRGRGTRTYEQYF	TRBJ2-7	19	TRBV23-1
CASSVLRQGRGYTF	TRBJ1-2	14	TRBV7-9
CASSPDLDDQPQHF	TRBJ1-5	14	TRBV5-1
CATSNQYTQYF	TRBJ2-3	11	TRBV15